One and the same sample provided the 20 T cell receptor beta chains below, sequenced in a study of neurological immune-mediated disorders. Regarding time point: technical triplicate 1. In TCRdb, the 5' RACE reads were re-called with MiXCR into one record per CDR3 protein. The table lists tens of thousands of distinct CDR3 sequences, roughly 13% of them singletons. What was sequenced was CD4+ T cells from blood. Receptors were obtained from a female donor with HTLV-1-associated myelopathy (HAM/TSP).

By share, this clonotype ranks as medium-sized. The chain combines TRBV20-1 with TRBJ1-5, with D possibly being TRBD1 (5 bases). V was trimmed by 3 bases and J by 5 bases, leaving 11 bases between them. Germline V gives CDR1 DFQATT, CDR2 SNEGSKA (reference sequence). This CDR3 comprises 13 residues. CDR3 in DNA: TGCAGTGCTAGCCCCCCGGGGGATCAGCCCCAGCATTTT. Protein: CSASPPGDQPQHF.

This clonotype has at least ten counts. The gene calls are TRBV3-1 and TRBJ2-3; D remains ambiguous. The CDR3 totals 14 residues. V was pared by 4 bases and J by 3 bases, with 11 bases between. Looked up from germline, CDR1 is LGHDT and CDR2 is YNNKEL (reference sequence). CDR3 protein: CASSPMALTDTQYF. Written as DNA, the CDR3 is TGTGCCAGCAGCCCCATGGCCCTAACAGATACGCAGTATTTT.

This clonotype has ten or more counts. The chain is built from TRBV7-2 and TRBJ2-4, with D possibly TRBD2 on 5 matching bases. Germline values: CDR1 SGHTA, CDR2 FQGNSA. This CDR3 is 13 amino acids long. The ends were cut back, 5 bases at V and 14 bases at J, with 19 bases in the middle. The CDR3 region is CASSRRIDGEKYF. The CDR3 nucleotides read TGTGCCAGCAGCCGACGGATCGACGGGGAGAAGTACTTC.

This clonotype showed up just a few times. This chain uses TRBV6-1 with TRBJ2-5; D unresolved. In germline, CDR1 is MNHNS, CDR2 SASEGT. CDR3 size: 15 residues. V lost 1 base, J lost 2 bases, and 11 bases lay in between. The CDR3 coding sequence is TGTGCCAGCAGTGAAGGTCCAAGGGAACAAGAGACCCAGTACTTC. Protein sequence: CASSEGPREQETQYF.

This clonotype was counted many times. The genes are TRBV20-1 and TRBJ2-2; perhaps TRBD2 as D (7 bases). The V and J ends lost 4 bases and 7 bases respectively, with 19 bases between them. Per germline, CDR1 DFQATT and CDR2 SNEGSKA (reference sequence). The CDR3 length is 15 residues. The CDR3 sequence: CSANFGGPTSGELFF. The CDR3 DNA reads TGCAGTGCTAATTTCGGGGGGCCGACCAGCGGGGAGCTGTTTTTT.

This clonotype was found many times. The chain has TRBV10-3 and TRBJ2-7, with D possibly being TRBD1 (5 bases). Trimming removed 0 bases from V and 4 bases from J, with 10 bases in between. The CDR3 length is 14 residues. The germline CDR1 and CDR2 sequences are ENHRY and SYGVKD. CDR3 region: CAISESSGNYEQYF. CDR3 DNA: TGTGCCATCAGTGAGTCGTCAGGGAATTACGAGCAGTACTTC.

This clonotype was seen ten or more times. The gene calls are TRBV29-1 and TRBJ2-5, with 8 bases lining up with TRBD1. This CDR3 has 11 residues. Germline trimming cut 3 bases from V and 13 bases from J; bases unmatched to any gene: 7. The germline V gene has CDR1 SQVTM and CDR2 ANQGSEA. CDR3 DNA sequence: TGCAGCGTTGACGCTGGACAGGGTTGGTACTTC. Amino acids: CSVDAGQGWYF.

As for this clonotype: One junction end does not reproduce the germline sequence, and a read error may be involved. The gene calls are TRBV5-6 and TRBJ2-5; either TRBD1 or TRBD2 may supply D (5 bases each). The CDR3 has 11 amino acids. Germline V lookup: CDR1 SGHDT, CDR2 YYEEEE. The CDR3 DNA reads TGTGCCAGCAGCCACCAAGGGACCCAGTCCTTC. Residues: CASSHQGTQSF.

The table lists this clonotype with many counts. The J gene is TRBJ2-3, the V gene TRBV3-1; weak D call: TRBD1 (5 bases). Trimming cost V 0 bases and J 5 bases, with 6 bases left between them. The CDR3 length is 13 residues. CDR1 is LGHDT, CDR2 YNNKEL, per germline (reference sequence). DNA for the CDR3: TGTGCCAGCAGCCAAGAAGGGGTAGATACGCAGTATTTT. It codes for CASSQEGVDTQYF.

In its sample, this clonotype was seen many times. This rearrangement joins TRBV12-3 or TRBV12-4 to TRBJ2-1, with D uncertain. This CDR3 comprises 14 residues. Trimming took 8 bases from V and 2 from J, leaving 13 bases between them. CDR3: CASGPRVPYNEQFF. CDR3 nucleotides: TGTGCCAGCGGCCCGCGCGTCCCCTACAATGAGCAGTTCTTC.

In its sample, this clonotype was seen many times. This sequence joins TRBV20-1 and TRBJ1-2; the D gene is possibly TRBD1 (6 bases). Trimming took off 6 bases at V and 7 bases at J, with 18 bases between the two ends. The length of the CDR3 is 13 residues. Germline CDR1 and CDR2: DFQATT and SNEGSKA (reference sequence). CDR3 nucleotides: TGCAGTGCAAGCATGGACAGTAGGGGTGGCTACACCTTC. It is translated as CSASMDSRGGYTF.

The sample holds many counts of this clonotype. The chain couples TRBV5-6 to TRBJ2-1, with a possible D match to TRBD2 (6 bases). CDR3 size: 16 residues. The V end lost 1 base, the J end lost 7 bases, and 18 bases lay between the germline ends. CDR1 is SGHDT and CDR2 is YYEEEE in the germline V gene. CDR3 nucleotides: TGTGCCAGCAGCTTGTTTAGCGGAGGGTGGGGGAATGAGCAGTTCTTC. Its translation: CASSLFSGGWGNEQFF.

This clonotype was seen repeatedly, ten times or more. This chain links TRBV20-1 with TRBJ1-1; D is uncertain. The CDR3 runs 12 residues. From germline, CDR1 is DFQATT and CDR2 SNEGSKA (reference sequence). V lost 4 bases, J lost 3 bases, and 9 bases lay in between. CDR3 sequence reads: CSANGGYTEAFF. CDR3 nucleotides: TGCAGTGCTAATGGAGGGTACACTGAAGCTTTCTTT.

This chain links TRBV10-3 with TRBJ2-1; the D gene is possibly TRBD2 (7 bases). The V gene lost 10 bases and the J gene lost 9 bases, with 16 bases spanning the gap. The CDR3 runs to 12 residues. Germline V gene data show CDR1 as ENHRY and CDR2 as SYGVKD. Here the CDR3 reads CATKEGGVEQFF. CDR3 nucleotides: TGTGCCACCAAGGAGGGGGGGGTTGAGCAGTTCTTC.

This clonotype was observed many times. The genes are TRBV18 and TRBJ1-5, with unresolved D. Per the germline V gene, CDR1 is KGHSH and CDR2 is LQKENI. The CDR3 runs to 14 residues. Deletions cut 3 bases from V and 7 bases from J, with 13 bases between. The CDR3 protein is CASSPSNSGQPQHF. The CDR3 region has the DNA TGTGCCAGCTCACCCTCGAACTCGGGCCAGCCCCAGCATTTT.

This clonotype was recorded many times. J is TRBJ2-5 and V is TRBV5-1; D ambiguous. The CDR3 is 14 amino acids. The V end lost 7 bases, the J end lost 5 bases, and 18 bases lay between the germline ends. CDR1 is SGHRS, CDR2 YFSETQ, per germline. CDR3 nucleotides: TGCGCCAGCGCGCCCCAAGAAAGCTTGGAGACCCAGTACTTC. Its translation: CASAPQESLETQYF.

This clonotype was counted ten times or more. This chain joins TRBV4-2 and TRBJ2-7; 8 nucleotides agree with TRBD2. The CDR3 is 16 residues long. After removal of 0 bases from V and 2 bases from J, the junction contained 6 bases not matched to a gene. Germline-derived CDR1 and CDR2 are LGHNA and YNFKEQ. DNA for the CDR3: TGTGCCAGCAGCCAAGATTTTTTGGGACTAGCCTACGAGCAGTACTTC. Amino acid sequence: CASSQDFLGLAYEQYF.

This clonotype was found many times. V is TRBV5-1 and J is TRBJ1-1; D perhaps matches TRBD1 (5 bases). The CDR3 has 18 residues. CDR1 and CDR2 from the germline V gene are SGHRS and YFSETQ. Trimming removed 0 bases at V and 5 bases at J, with 23 bases between. DNA for the CDR3: TGCGCCAGCAGCTTGGTTCTCCCAGGGTCCGCGCGAGTGACTGAAGCTTTCTTT. This codes for CASSLVLPGSARVTEAFF. The full variable domain, rest sourced from reference TRBV5-1 and TRBJ1-1, is KAGVTQTPRYLIKTRGQQVTLSCSPISGHRSVSWYQQTPGQGLQFLFEYFSETQRNKGNFPGRFSGRQFSNSRSEMNVSTLELGDSALYLCASSLVLPGSARVTEAFFGQGTRLTVV.

This clonotype was recorded at least ten times. The chain carries TRBV28 and TRBJ1-5, with D perhaps TRBD1 (6 bases). Germline V gene data show CDR1 as MDHEN and CDR2 as SYDVKM. CDR3 length: 15 amino acids. The V and J ends lost 5 bases and 3 bases respectively, with 14 bases between them. CDR3 residues: CASSTPGQFNQPQHF. CDR3 in DNA: TGTGCCAGCAGTACCCCAGGACAGTTCAATCAGCCCCAGCATTTT.

This clonotype showed up many times. In DNA, the CDR3 is TGCGCCAGCAGCGCCGGGGGCGGGACCGACTACACCTACAATGAGCAGTTCTTC. It encodes CASSAGGGTDYTYNEQFF. The chain combines TRBV5-1 with TRBJ2-1; D is perhaps TRBD1 or TRBD2 (6 bases each). CDR1 and CDR2 (germline): SGHRS, YFSETQ. The CDR3 is 18 amino acids. V lost 4 bases and J 2 bases, leaving 22 bases between the germline ends.